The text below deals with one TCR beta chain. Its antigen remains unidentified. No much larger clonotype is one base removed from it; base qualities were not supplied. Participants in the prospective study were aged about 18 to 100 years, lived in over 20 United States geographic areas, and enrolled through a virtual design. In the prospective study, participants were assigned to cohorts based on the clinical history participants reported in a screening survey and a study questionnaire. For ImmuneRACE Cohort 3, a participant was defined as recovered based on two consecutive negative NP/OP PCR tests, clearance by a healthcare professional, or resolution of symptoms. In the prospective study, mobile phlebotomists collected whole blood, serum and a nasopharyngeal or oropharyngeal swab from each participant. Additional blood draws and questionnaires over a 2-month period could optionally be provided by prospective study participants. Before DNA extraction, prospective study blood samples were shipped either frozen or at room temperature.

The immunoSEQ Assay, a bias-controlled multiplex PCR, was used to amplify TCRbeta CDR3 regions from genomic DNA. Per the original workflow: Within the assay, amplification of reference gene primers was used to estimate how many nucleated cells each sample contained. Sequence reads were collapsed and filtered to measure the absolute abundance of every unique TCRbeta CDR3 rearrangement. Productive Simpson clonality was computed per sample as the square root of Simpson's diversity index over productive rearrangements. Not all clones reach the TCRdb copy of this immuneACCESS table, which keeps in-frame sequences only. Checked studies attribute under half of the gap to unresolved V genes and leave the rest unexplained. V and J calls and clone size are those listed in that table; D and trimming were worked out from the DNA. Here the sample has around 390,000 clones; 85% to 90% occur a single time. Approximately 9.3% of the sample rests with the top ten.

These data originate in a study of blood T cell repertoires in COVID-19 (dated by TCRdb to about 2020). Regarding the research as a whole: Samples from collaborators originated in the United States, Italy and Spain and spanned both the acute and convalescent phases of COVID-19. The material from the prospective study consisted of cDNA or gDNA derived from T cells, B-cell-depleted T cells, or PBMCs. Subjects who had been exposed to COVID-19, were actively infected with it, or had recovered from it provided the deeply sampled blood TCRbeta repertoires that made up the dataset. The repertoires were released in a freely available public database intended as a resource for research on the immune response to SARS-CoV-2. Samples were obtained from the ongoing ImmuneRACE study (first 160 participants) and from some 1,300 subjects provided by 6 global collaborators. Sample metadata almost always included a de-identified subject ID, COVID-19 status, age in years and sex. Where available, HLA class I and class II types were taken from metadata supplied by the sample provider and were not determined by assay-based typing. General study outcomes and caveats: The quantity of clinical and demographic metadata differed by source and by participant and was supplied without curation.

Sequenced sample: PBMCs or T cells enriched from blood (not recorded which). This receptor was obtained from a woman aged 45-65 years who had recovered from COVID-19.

The DNA is TGTGCCAGCAGTTTAGATGGTCGCGGTGGCTACACCTTC. The resulting protein is CASSLDGRGGYTF. The rearranged segments are TRBV28 and TRBJ1-2; no D gene is confidently identified. The germline V gene encodes CDR1 MDHEN and CDR2 SYDVKM. The CDR3 sequence holds 13 residues, the cysteine and phenylalanine included. Only CDR3 DNA is held: 39 bases, read in frame from base 1. The V end loses 2 bases and the J end loses 7 bases, and a stretch of 11 bases separates them.